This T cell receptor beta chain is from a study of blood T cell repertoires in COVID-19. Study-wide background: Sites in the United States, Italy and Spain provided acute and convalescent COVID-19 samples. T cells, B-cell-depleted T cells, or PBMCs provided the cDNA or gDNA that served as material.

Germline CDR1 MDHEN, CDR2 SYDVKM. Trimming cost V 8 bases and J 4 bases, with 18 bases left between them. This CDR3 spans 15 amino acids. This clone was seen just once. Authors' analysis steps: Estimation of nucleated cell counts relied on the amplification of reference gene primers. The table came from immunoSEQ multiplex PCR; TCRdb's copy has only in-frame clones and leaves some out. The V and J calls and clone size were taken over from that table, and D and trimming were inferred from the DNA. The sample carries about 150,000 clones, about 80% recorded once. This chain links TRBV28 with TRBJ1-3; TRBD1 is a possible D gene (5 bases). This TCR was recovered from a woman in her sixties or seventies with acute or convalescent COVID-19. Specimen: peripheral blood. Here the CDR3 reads CASGQLQGPGNTIYF. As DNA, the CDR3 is TGTGCCAGCGGCCAGCTTCAGGGTCCCGGAAACACCATATATTTT. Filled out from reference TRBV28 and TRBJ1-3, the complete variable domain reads DVKVTQSSRYLVKRTGEKVFLECVQDMDHENMFWYRQDPGLGLRLIYFSYDVKMKEKGDIPEGYSVSREKKERFSLILESASTNQTSMYLCASGQLQGPGNTIYFGEGSWLTVV.